These 8 T cell receptor beta chains were sequenced from one sample in a study of T cells in Graves' hyperthyroidism and ophthalmopathy. TCR beta CDR3 sequences were amplified from RNA transcripts. The TCR CDR3 was amplified in a first-round RT-PCR using the HTBI primer set. TCRdb itself ran the multiplex PCR reads through MiXCR, one entry per CDR3 protein. This table holds fewer than 650,000 distinct CDR3 sequences, roughly 13% found once. Material: blood. The receptors shown here come from a woman in her 30s with Graves' hyperthyroidism that later progressed to Graves' ophthalmopathy.

With respect to this clonotype: One base away lies a much larger clone, so this may be a sequencing read error. The chain is built from TRBV11-2 and TRBJ2-5; a weak D match, TRBD2 (5 bases). Germline V lookup: CDR1 SGHAT, CDR2 FQNNGV. The CDR3 is 15 amino acids. The DNA for the CDR3 is TGTGCCAGCAGCCGTCGCACTAGGATCGGAGAGGCCCAGTACTTC. It is translated as CASSRRTRIGEAQYF.

Many counts were recorded for this clonotype. The chain recombines TRBV20-1 with TRBJ2-3; D perhaps matches TRBD1 (5 bases). V lost 1 base and J lost 5, with 13 bases in between. CDR3 length: 14 residues. CDR1 is DFQATT and CDR2 is SNEGSKA in the germline V gene (reference sequence). The CDR3 sequence: CSARVIQGIDTQYF. For the CDR3, the DNA is TGCAGTGCTAGAGTAATTCAGGGAATAGATACGCAGTATTTT.

This clonotype was seen many times. V gene TRBV28 combines with J gene TRBJ1-2; a possible D gene is TRBD1 (5 bases). Deletions cut 2 bases from V and 3 bases from J, with 7 bases between. Germline V lookup: CDR1 MDHEN, CDR2 SYDVKM. The CDR3 totals 13 residues. CDR3 DNA sequence: TGTGCCAGCAGTTTAAGCAGGGACTATGGCTACACCTTC. This translates into CASSLSRDYGYTF.

This clonotype was seen many times. The chain couples TRBV24-1 to TRBJ2-3; D may be TRBD2 (5 bases). V lost 5 bases to trimming and J lost 0 bases, with 5 bases between them. CDR3 size: 13 residues. Germline V gene data show CDR1 as KGHDR and CDR2 as SFDVKD. CDR3 nucleotides: TGTGCCACCAGTGGAGGGAGCACAGATACGCAGTATTTT. Translation: CATSGGSTDTQYF.

This clonotype was seen a few times. The rearrangement joins TRBV27 to TRBJ1-2; 8 nucleotides line up with TRBD1. This CDR3 region has 13 residues. The germline V gene encodes CDR1 MNHEY and CDR2 SMNVEV (reference sequence). Trimming removed 6 bases from V and 7 bases from J; junction bases left unmatched: 7. The CDR3 DNA follows: TGTGCCAGCAGCACAAGGGGGACAGGTGGCTACACCTTC. It specifies CASSTRGTGGYTF.

The gene calls are TRBV14 and TRBJ1-6; D gene unclear. The CDR3 has 16 residues. The germline gives CDR1 SGHDN, CDR2 FVKESK. Deletions cut 4 bases from V and 5 bases from J, with 15 bases between. CDR3 sequence (DNA): TGTGCCAGCAGCCGCTGGAGTGCCGGGAATAATTCACCCCTCCACTTT. Translation: CASSRWSAGNNSPLHF.

The V gene is TRBV30, the J gene TRBJ1-1; TRBD1 might be the D (5 bases). The CDR3 runs to 14 residues. Germline V CDR1 and CDR2: GTSNPN, SVGIG (reference sequence). Trimming stripped 0 bases from V and 4 bases from J, with 12 bases between. CDR3 DNA sequence: TGTGCCTGGAGTGTAGGCAGGGTAGGCACTGAAGCTTTCTTT. Amino acid sequence: CAWSVGRVGTEAFF. The full variable domain, with the rest looked up from reference TRBV30 and TRBJ1-1, is SQTIHQWPATLVQPVGSPLSLECTVEGTSNPNLYWYRQAAGRGLQLLFYSVGIGQISSEVPQNLSASRPQDRQFILSSKKLLLSDSGFYLCAWSVGRVGTEAFFGQGTRLTVV.

The chain carries TRBV6-1 and TRBJ2-1; the D is unclear. Trimming pared 11 bases from V and 4 bases from J, leaving 27 bases between. The CDR3 has 17 residues. The germline gives CDR1 MNHNS, CDR2 SASEGT. CDR3 DNA sequence: TGTGCCGCGAACCTCCCCCAAGGAAGTGAGCGTTACAATGAGCAGTTCTTC. This codes for CAANLPQGSERYNEQFF.